This T cell receptor (beta chain) appears in the sequencing data of a study of identical twins. Germline V lookup: CDR1 SQVTM, CDR2 ANQGSEA. V lost 4 bases and J lost 5, with 15 bases in between. The CDR3 consists of 13 residues. MiXCR was run by TCRdb on the 5' RACE reads, yielding one entry per CDR3 protein. There are hundreds of thousands of distinct CDR3 sequences in the sample; over 15% occur only once, and around 13% lies in the top ten. In addition, the sample was reused for a study of T cells expressing NK-cell markers.

The origin of this receptor is a woman between 18 and 29 years old in good health. Sequencing used PBMCs. This chain connects TRBV29-1 to TRBJ2-7; D uncertain. CDR3 residues: CSVVVDPLHEQYF. The CDR3 region has the DNA TGCAGCGTTGTCGTCGACCCACTCCACGAGCAGTACTTC.